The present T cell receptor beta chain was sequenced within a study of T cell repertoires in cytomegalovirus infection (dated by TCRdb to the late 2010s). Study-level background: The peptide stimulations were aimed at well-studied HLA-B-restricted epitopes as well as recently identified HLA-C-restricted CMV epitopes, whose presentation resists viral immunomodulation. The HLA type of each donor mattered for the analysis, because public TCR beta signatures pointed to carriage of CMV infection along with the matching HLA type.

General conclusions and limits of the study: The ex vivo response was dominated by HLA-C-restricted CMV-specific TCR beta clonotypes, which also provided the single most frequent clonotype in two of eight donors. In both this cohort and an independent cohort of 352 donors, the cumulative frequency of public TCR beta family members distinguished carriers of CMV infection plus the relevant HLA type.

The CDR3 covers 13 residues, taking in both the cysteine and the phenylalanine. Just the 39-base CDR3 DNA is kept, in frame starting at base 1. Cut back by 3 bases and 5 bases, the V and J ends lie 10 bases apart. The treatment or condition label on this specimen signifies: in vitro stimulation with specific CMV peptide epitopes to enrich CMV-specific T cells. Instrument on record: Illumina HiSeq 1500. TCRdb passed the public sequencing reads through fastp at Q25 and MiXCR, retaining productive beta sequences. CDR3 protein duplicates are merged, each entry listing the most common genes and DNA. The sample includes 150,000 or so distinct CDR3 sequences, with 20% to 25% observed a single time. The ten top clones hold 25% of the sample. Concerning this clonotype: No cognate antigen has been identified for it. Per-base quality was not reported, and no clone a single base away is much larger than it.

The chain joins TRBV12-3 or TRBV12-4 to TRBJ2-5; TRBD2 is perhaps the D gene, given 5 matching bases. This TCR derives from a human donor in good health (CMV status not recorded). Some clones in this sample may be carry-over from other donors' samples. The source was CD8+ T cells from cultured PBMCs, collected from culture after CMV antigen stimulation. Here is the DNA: TGTGCCAGCAGTTTTATTAGCGCGGAGACCCAGTACTTC. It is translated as CASSFISAETQYF.